This T cell receptor (beta chain) was captured in a study of blood T cell repertoires in COVID-19. This table comes from immunoSEQ multiplex PCR, and its TCRdb copy is limited to in-frame clones, with some not included. The table shows about 380,000 clones, with roughly nine tenths occurring only once. The length of the CDR3 is 12 residues. Germline assignment: CDR1 SNHLY and CDR2 FYNNEI. Trimming removed 11 bases at V and 3 bases at J, with 14 bases between. The sequence was obtained from a man aged 40-49 years with acute or convalescent COVID-19. The V gene is TRBV2, the J gene TRBJ2-7; tentative D call: TRBD2 (6 bases). The specimen was peripheral blood. The CDR3: CAGGAVIYEQYF. The CDR3 DNA follows: TGTGCCGGCGGGGCCGTAATCTACGAGCAGTACTTC.